A single sample is the source of the 23 T cell receptor beta chains below, sequenced in a study of cytomegalovirus exposure and HLA in healthy donors. The PCR employed 60 Vbeta primers together with 13 Jbeta primers. Profiling relied on immunoSEQ multiplex PCR, and the TCRdb table lists in-frame clones only, not all of them. The table lists fewer than 200,000 clones, less than 75% of them singletons. The sample was PBMCs. The receptors come from a girl between 5 and 17 years old in good health and CMV-seronegative.

The rearrangement uses TRBV7-9 and TRBJ2-7, with D maybe TRBD1 (5 bases). Looked up from germline, CDR1 is SEHNR and CDR2 is FQNEAQ (reference sequence). Trimming shortened V by 2 bases and J by 5 bases, and 16 bases separated the two germline ends. This CDR3 has 15 amino acids. Here the CDR3 DNA reads TGTGCCAGCAGCTTACTACAGGCATTCTGGGACGAGCAGTACTTC. This encodes CASSLLQAFWDEQYF.

V is TRBV5-1 and J is TRBJ1-3; D gene unclear. Germline V gene sequence: CDR1 SGHRS, CDR2 YFSETQ. The CDR3 loop spans 17 amino acids. The V and J ends lost 4 bases and 0 bases respectively, with 17 bases between them. The CDR3 reads CASSIAGSFSSGNTIYF. CDR3 bases: TGCGCCAGCAGCATTGCAGGTTCGTTTAGCTCTGGAAACACCATATATTTT.

The table lists this clone with many counts. The rearrangement joins TRBV5-4 to TRBJ2-1; TRBD2 matches at 7 bases. With V trimmed by 2 bases and J by 4 bases, 3 bases remained unmatched. Germline V gene lookup returns CDR1 SGHNT and CDR2 YYREEE (reference sequence). The CDR3 length is 14 residues. The CDR3 DNA reads TGTGCCAGCAGCTTAGCGGGGCTTTACAATGAGCAGTTCTTC. The encoded protein is CASSLAGLYNEQFF.

The chain recombines TRBV19 with TRBJ2-5, with D possibly matching TRBD2 (5 bases). Trimming stripped 5 bases from V and 2 bases from J, with 15 bases between. The CDR3 contains 15 residues. CDR1 is LNHDA and CDR2 is SQIVND in the germline V gene (reference sequence). The CDR3: CASSPRRVEQETQYF. DNA of the CDR3: TGTGCCAGTAGTCCCCGGCGGGTAGAGCAAGAGACCCAGTACTTC.

The chain links TRBV10-1 to TRBJ2-5; 7 positions agree with TRBD1. Germline trimming cut 6 bases from V and 3 bases from J; bases unmatched to any gene: 7. Germline V gene data show CDR1 as WNHNN and CDR2 as SYGVQD (reference sequence). CDR3 size: 14 residues. CDR3 DNA sequence: TGCGCCAGCAGCAAACAGGGGTTCGAAGAGACCCAGTACTTC. This gives the protein CASSKQGFEETQYF.

CDR3 protein: CASSDWGQGTVRQPQHF. The DNA for the CDR3 is TGTGCCAGCAGCGACTGGGGGCAGGGGACGGTGCGTCAGCCCCAGCATTTT. The genes are TRBV5-6 and TRBJ1-5; maybe TRBD1 (6 bases). There are 17 residues in the CDR3. Looked up from germline, CDR1 is SGHDT and CDR2 is YYEEEE. Trimming took off 4 bases at V and 6 bases at J, with 23 bases between the two ends.

The chain has TRBV18 and TRBJ1-3, with a tentative D call TRBD1 (6 bases). The CDR3 consists of 14 residues. V was trimmed by 6 bases and J by 0 bases, leaving 9 bases between them. Per the germline V gene, CDR1 is KGHSH and CDR2 is LQKENI. In DNA form, the CDR3 reads TGTGCCAGCTCGAAGGACAGCTCTGGAAACACCATATATTTT. Protein: CASSKDSSGNTIYF.

V gene TRBV4-1 combines with J gene TRBJ2-1, with 10 nucleotides matching TRBD2. V was clipped by 4 bases and J by 1 base; unmatched bases: 10. The length of the CDR3 is 18 residues. Germline CDR1 and CDR2: MGHRA and YSYEKL. The CDR3: CASSPMGVAGGSYNEQFF. The CDR3 DNA sequence: TGCGCCAGCAGCCCGATGGGGGTAGCGGGGGGATCCTACAATGAGCAGTTCTTC.

The chain recombines TRBV5-6 with TRBJ2-1, with D unclear. The CDR3 runs 14 residues. Germline V gene lookup returns CDR1 SGHDT and CDR2 YYEEEE. V lost 5 bases and J lost 8, with 17 bases in between. The CDR3 sequence: CASRPESRKDEQFF. The CDR3 coding sequence is TGTGCCAGCAGACCGGAGTCAAGGAAGGATGAGCAGTTCTTC.

J is TRBJ1-2 and V is TRBV6-1, with D maybe TRBD1 (5 bases). Germline V gene sequence: CDR1 MNHNS, CDR2 SASEGT. The CDR3 has 15 residues. V lost 2 bases and J lost 5, with 15 bases in between. The CDR3 sequence: CASSEPRRGEYGYTF. The CDR3 coding sequence is TGTGCCAGCAGTGAACCGAGAAGGGGCGAGTATGGCTACACCTTC.

The chain joins TRBV2 to TRBJ2-7, with 8 bases fitting TRBD1. This CDR3 has 15 amino acids. Germline CDR1 SNHLY, CDR2 FYNNEI. The V gene end was trimmed by 6 bases and the J gene end by 3 bases; junction bases not matched to a gene: 10. CDR3: CASRKPDRDRYEQYF. Written as DNA, the CDR3 is TGTGCCAGCAGGAAACCGGACAGGGACCGCTACGAGCAGTACTTC.

This sequence joins TRBV2 and TRBJ2-2; 7 positions match TRBD1. Per the germline V gene, CDR1 is SNHLY and CDR2 is FYNNEI. J was trimmed by 5 bases and V by 6 bases; bases with no gene match: 12. CDR3 size: 16 residues. The CDR3 DNA sequence: TGTGCCAGCAGGGCGCTAGGACAGGATAGTACCGGGGAGCTGTTTTTT. Translating gives CASRALGQDSTGELFF.

This chain uses TRBV4-1 with TRBJ1-2; D is perhaps TRBD1 (6 bases). The V and J ends lost 2 bases and 8 bases respectively, with 21 bases between them. The CDR3 spans 16 residues. CDR1 and CDR2 (germline): MGHRA, YSYEKL. The CDR3 loop reads CASSQLPGQEEEGYTF. In DNA, the CDR3 is TGCGCCAGCAGCCAATTGCCGGGACAAGAAGAGGAAGGCTACACCTTC.

The chain's CDR3 is CASSPRQGVYEQYF. CDR3 in DNA: TGTGCCAGTAGTCCCCGACAGGGCGTCTACGAGCAGTACTTC. J is TRBJ2-7 and V is TRBV19, with TRBD1 matching over 7 bases. The CDR3 runs to 14 residues. The J segment lost 3 bases and the V segment lost 5 bases, leaving 7 bases of the junction unmatched. Germline CDR1 reads LNHDA; CDR2 reads SQIVND (reference sequence).

This chain links TRBV9 with TRBJ1-3; no reliable D call. Between the trimmed V and J ends, which lost 6 bases and 3 bases, there was a span of 16 bases. This CDR3 spans 15 amino acids. Germline CDR1 reads SGDLS; CDR2 reads YYNGEE. In DNA form, the CDR3 reads TGTGCCAGCACCCGGGCGGGGTCGGGTGGAAACACCATATATTTT. Its protein product is CASTRAGSGGNTIYF.

This clone has more than one count but fewer than ten. The J gene is TRBJ1-4, the V gene TRBV7-8, with 11 nucleotides matching TRBD1. CDR3 length: 14 residues. Germline V gene data show CDR1 as SGHVS and CDR2 as FQNEAQ. V was clipped by 5 bases and J by 7 bases; unmatched bases: 3. CDR3 nucleotide sequence: TGTGCCAGCAGCCGGGACAGGGGGTTTGAAAAACTGTTTTTT. Its protein product is CASSRDRGFEKLFF.

The V call is TRBV7-9, the J call TRBJ1-1, with D uncertain. CDR1 is SEHNR and CDR2 is FQNEAQ in the germline V gene (reference sequence). V lost 3 bases and J lost 2, with 13 bases in between. The CDR3 runs 15 residues. CDR3 region: CASSLSGWINTEAFF. The CDR3 DNA sequence: TGTGCCAGCAGCTTGTCCGGGTGGATCAACACTGAAGCTTTCTTT.

CDR3 sequence (DNA): TGTGCCAGCAGCGTGCTAGCGGGGTCTAATGAGCAGTTCTTC. Translation: CASSVLAGSNEQFF. The V gene is TRBV9, the J gene TRBJ2-1, with TRBD2 matching over 9 bases. This CDR3 region has 14 residues. The J segment lost 7 bases and the V segment lost 2 bases, leaving 4 bases of the junction unmatched. Per germline, CDR1 SGDLS and CDR2 YYNGEE.

The chain combines TRBV11-3 with TRBJ2-1, with D possibly being TRBD1 (6 bases). Germline CDR1 reads SGHNT; CDR2 reads YENEEA. The CDR3 runs 16 residues. Deletions cut 1 base from V and 6 bases from J, with 16 bases between. This CDR3 is CASSLAGDRLGNEQFF. CDR3 nucleotides: TGTGCCAGCAGCTTAGCCGGAGACAGGCTCGGCAATGAGCAGTTCTTC.

The genes are TRBV6-1 and TRBJ2-7; D ambiguous. Germline V gene lookup returns CDR1 MNHNS and CDR2 SASEGT. This CDR3 has 14 amino acids. The V end lost 4 bases, the J end lost 3 bases, and 13 bases lay between the germline ends. Here the CDR3 reads CASSAAQVLYEQYF. The CDR3 region has the DNA TGTGCCAGCAGTGCCGCTCAGGTTCTCTACGAGCAGTACTTC.

This clone has at least ten counts. This chain uses TRBV15 with TRBJ1-1; 7 bases line up with TRBD1. The CDR3 consists of 14 residues. Germline CDR1 and CDR2: LNHNV and YYDKDF (reference sequence). V was pared by 5 bases and J by 3 bases, with 6 bases of the junction left unmatched. CDR3 residues: CATSRRQGDTEAFF. The CDR3 DNA reads as TGTGCCACCAGCCGCCGACAGGGAGACACTGAAGCTTTCTTT.

The chain couples TRBV4-1 to TRBJ1-1; 7 bases line up with TRBD1. Germline loops: CDR1 MGHRA, CDR2 YSYEKL. This CDR3 has 15 residues. Germline trimming cut 1 base from V and 2 bases from J; bases unmatched to any gene: 4. The CDR3 DNA reads as TGCGCCAGCAGCCAAGGACAGGGAATCAACACTGAAGCTTTCTTT. It yields the protein CASSQGQGINTEAFF.

This chain joins TRBV27 and TRBJ2-1; TRBD2 matches at 10 bases. The CDR3 is 18 amino acids. Germline values: CDR1 MNHEY, CDR2 SMNVEV (reference sequence). Trimming at V came to 4 bases and at J to 0 bases, leaving 9 bases not matched to a gene. The CDR3 is CASSYASSGGSSYNEQFF. CDR3 DNA: TGTGCCAGCAGTTATGCCTCTAGCGGGGGAAGCTCCTACAATGAGCAGTTCTTC.